Described below is a single TCR beta chain sequence and its context. Its specificity is unknown. The source of the sample is a study of post-analysis software for immune sequencing data. The overall study: Several disease courses (relapsing-remitting, secondary progressive and progressive-relapsing) of multiple sclerosis were included. Findings and limits, study-wide: Same-batch preparations were strongly co-clustered by F measure. Multiple sclerosis was associated with a significant reduction in normalized Chao1 diversity relative to controls.

Carried by the TCR beta cDNA libraries were unique molecular identifiers. TCRdb used MiXCR to reprocess the PCR reads, holding one entry per CDR3 protein. Here the sample spans approximately 770,000 distinct CDR3 sequences, approximately 44% being singletons. The TCR originated in a girl aged 10-17 years with multiple sclerosis. Sequencing was performed on blood.

The CDR3 here is CASSLDAGYVFQPQHF. The DNA of the CDR3 is TGTGCCAGCAGTTTAGATGCAGGGTATGTTTTTCAGCCCCAGCATTTT. V is TRBV12-3 or TRBV12-4 and J is TRBJ1-5; a weak D match, TRBD1 (5 bases). The V gene lost 1 base and the J gene lost 6 bases, with 16 bases spanning the gap. The CDR3 loop spans 16 amino acids.